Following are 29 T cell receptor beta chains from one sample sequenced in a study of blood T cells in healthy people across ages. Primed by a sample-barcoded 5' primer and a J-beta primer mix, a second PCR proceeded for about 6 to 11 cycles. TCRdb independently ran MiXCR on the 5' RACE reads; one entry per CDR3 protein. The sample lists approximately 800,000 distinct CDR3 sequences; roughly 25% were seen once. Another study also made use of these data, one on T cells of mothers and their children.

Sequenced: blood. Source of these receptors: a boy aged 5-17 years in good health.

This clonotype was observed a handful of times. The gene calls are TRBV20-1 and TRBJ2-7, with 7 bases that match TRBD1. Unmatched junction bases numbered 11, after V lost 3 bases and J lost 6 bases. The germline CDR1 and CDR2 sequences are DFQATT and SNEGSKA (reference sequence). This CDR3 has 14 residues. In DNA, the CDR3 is TGCAGTGCTAGCCCCGGGACAGCGGCCCGCGAGCAGTACTTC. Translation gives CSASPGTAAREQYF.

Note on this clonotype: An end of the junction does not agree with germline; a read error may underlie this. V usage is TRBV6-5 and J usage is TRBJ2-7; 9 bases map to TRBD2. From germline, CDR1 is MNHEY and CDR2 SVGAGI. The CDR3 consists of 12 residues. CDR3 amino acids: CASRGTSYEQHF. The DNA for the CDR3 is TGTGCCAGCAGGGGGACTAGCTACGAGCAGCACTTC.

CDR3 residues: CASSDAGVRSYNEQFF. As DNA, the CDR3 is TGTGCCAGCAGCGATGCGGGGGTCAGATCCTACAATGAGCAGTTCTTC. The chain links TRBV12-3 or TRBV12-4 to TRBJ2-1; 7 bases map to TRBD2. The CDR3 is made up of 16 amino acids. V was clipped by 6 bases and J by 1 base; unmatched bases: 9.

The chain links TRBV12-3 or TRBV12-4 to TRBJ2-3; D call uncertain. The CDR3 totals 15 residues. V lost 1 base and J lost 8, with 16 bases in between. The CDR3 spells CASSLGAYSPGTQYF. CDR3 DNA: TGTGCCAGCAGTTTAGGGGCCTATTCTCCCGGTACGCAGTATTTT.

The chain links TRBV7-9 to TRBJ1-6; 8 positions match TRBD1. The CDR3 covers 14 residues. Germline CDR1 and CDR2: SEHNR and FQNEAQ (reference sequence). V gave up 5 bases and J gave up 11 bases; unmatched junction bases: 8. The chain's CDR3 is CASSPRQGSAPLHF. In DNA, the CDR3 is TGTGCCAGCAGCCCTCGACAGGGGTCAGCACCCCTCCACTTT.

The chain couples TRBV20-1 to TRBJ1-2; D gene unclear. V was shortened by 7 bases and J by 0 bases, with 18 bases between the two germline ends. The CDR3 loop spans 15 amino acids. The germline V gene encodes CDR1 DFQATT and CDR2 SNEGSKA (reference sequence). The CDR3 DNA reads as TGCAGTGTACCCATCCCGACGGAAACTAACTATGGCTACACCTTC. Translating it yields CSVPIPTETNYGYTF.

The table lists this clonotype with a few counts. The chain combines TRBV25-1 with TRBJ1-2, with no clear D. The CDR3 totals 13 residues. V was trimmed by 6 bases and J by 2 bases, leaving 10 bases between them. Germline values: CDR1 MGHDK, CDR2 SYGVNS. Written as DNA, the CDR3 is TGTGCCAGCAGCCCCGACATGAACTATGGCTACACCTTC. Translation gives CASSPDMNYGYTF.

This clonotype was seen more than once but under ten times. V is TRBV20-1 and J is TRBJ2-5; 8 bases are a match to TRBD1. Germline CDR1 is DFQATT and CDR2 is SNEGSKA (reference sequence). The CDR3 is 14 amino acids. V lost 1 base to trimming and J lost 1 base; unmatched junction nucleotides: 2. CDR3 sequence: CSARGTGFQETQYF. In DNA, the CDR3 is TGCAGTGCTAGAGGGACAGGGTTCCAAGAGACCCAGTACTTC.

CDR3 residues: CSARDSGQGAGTEAFF. The DNA for the CDR3 is TGCAGTGCTAGAGATTCCGGACAGGGGGCGGGCACTGAAGCTTTCTTT. The chain employs TRBV20-1 and TRBJ1-1; TRBD1 aligns across 11 bases. The CDR3 is 16 amino acids. Germline CDR1 reads DFQATT; CDR2 reads SNEGSKA (reference sequence). The ends lost 0 bases at V and 4 bases at J; junction bases unmatched: 7.

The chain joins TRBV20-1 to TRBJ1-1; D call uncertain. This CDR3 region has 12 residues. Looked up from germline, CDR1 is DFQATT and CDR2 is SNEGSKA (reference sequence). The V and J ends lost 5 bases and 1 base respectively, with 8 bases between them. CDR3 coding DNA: TGCAGTGCTCCAGGCTGGAACACTGAAGCTTTCTTT. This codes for CSAPGWNTEAFF.

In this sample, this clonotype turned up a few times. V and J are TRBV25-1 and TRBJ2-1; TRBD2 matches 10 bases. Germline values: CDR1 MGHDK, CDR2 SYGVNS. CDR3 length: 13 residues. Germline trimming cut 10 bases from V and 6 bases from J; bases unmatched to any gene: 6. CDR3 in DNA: TGTGCCACCGAGCGGGGGGGCCCCAATGAGCAGTTCTTC. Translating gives CATERGGPNEQFF.

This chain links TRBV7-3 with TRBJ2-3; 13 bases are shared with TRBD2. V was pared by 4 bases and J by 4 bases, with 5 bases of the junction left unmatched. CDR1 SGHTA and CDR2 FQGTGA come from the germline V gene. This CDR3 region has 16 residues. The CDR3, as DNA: TGTGCCAGCAGCTGGACCGGGACTAGCGGGGCAGATACGCAGTATTTT. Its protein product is CASSWTGTSGADTQYF. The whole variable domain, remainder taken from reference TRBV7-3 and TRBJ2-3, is GAGVSQTPSNKVTEKGKYVELRCDPISGHTALYWYRQSLGQGPEFLIYFQGTGAADDSGLPNDRFFAVRPEGSVSTLKIQRTERGDSAVYLCASSWTGTSGADTQYFGPGTRLTVL.

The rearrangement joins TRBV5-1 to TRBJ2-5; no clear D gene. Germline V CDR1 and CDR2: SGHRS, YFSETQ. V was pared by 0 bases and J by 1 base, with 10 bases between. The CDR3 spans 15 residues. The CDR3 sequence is CASSLAPPRQETQYF. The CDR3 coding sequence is TGCGCCAGCAGCTTGGCCCCCCCTCGCCAAGAGACCCAGTACTTC.

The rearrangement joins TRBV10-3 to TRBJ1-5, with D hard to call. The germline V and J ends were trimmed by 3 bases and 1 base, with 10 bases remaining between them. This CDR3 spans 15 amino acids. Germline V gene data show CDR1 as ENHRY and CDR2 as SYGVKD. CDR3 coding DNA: TGTGCCATCAGTGATCCCACCAGGAGCAATCAGCCCCAGCATTTT. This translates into CAISDPTRSNQPQHF.

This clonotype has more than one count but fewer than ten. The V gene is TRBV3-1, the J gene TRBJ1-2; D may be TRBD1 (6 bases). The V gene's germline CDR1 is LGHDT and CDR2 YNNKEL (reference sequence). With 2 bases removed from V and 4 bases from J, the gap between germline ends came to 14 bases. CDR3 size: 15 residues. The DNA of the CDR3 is TGTGCCAGCAGCCAAACCCCCACAGGGTTCTATGGCTACACCTTC. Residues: CASSQTPTGFYGYTF.

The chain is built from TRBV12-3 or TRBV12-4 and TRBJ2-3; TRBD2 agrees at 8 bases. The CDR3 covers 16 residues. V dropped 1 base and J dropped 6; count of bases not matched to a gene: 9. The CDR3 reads CASSLEPGLEEDTQYF. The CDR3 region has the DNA TGTGCCAGCAGTTTAGAGCCGGGACTAGAGGAGGATACGCAGTATTTT.

The CDR3 DNA is TGCAGTGCTAGTATAGAGGGGGTTGGCTATGGCTACACCTTC. It is translated as CSASIEGVGYGYTF. V usage is TRBV20-1 and J usage is TRBJ1-2; D might be TRBD1 (6 bases). V lost 3 bases, J lost 4 bases, and 15 bases lay in between. The CDR3 loop spans 14 amino acids. Germline CDR1 DFQATT, CDR2 SNEGSKA (reference sequence).

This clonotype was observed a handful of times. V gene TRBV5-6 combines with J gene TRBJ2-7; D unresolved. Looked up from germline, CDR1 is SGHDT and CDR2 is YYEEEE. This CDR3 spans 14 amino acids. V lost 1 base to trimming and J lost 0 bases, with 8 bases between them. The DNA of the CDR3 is TGTGCCAGCAGCTTGAATCAGATCTCCTACGAGCAGTACTTC. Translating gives CASSLNQISYEQYF.

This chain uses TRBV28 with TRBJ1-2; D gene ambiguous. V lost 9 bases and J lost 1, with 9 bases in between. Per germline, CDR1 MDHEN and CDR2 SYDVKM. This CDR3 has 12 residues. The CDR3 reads CASSPSNYGYTF. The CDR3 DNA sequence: TGTGCCAGTTCGCCCAGTAACTATGGCTACACCTTC.

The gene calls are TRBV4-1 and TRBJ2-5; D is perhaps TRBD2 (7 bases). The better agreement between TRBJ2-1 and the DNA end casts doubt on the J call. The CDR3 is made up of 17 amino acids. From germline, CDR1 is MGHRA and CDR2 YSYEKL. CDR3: CASTPYGEGGAPTEQFF. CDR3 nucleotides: TGCGCCAGCACCCCTTACGGGGAGGGGGGGGCCCCCACTGAGCAGTTCTTC.

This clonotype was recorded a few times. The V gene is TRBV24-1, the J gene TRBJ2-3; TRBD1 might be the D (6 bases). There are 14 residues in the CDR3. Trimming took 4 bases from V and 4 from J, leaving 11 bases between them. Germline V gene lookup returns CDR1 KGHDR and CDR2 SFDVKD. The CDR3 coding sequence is TGTGCCACCAGTGACCCGCAGGGGCCAGATACGCAGTATTTT. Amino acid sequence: CATSDPQGPDTQYF.

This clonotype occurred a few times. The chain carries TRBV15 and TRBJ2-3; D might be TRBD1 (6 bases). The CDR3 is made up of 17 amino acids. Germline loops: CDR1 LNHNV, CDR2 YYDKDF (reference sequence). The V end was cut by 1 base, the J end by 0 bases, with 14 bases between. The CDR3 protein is CATSRGQVSSSTDTQYF. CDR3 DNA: TGTGCCACCAGCAGAGGACAGGTCTCCTCTAGCACAGATACGCAGTATTTT.

CDR3 region: CASSLGPGIEQFF. In DNA form, the CDR3 reads TGTGCCAGCAGTTTAGGACCGGGGATTGAGCAGTTCTTC. The chain links TRBV12-3 or TRBV12-4 to TRBJ2-1; a weak D match, TRBD2 (5 bases). This CDR3 spans 13 amino acids. Trimming removed 1 base at V and 9 bases at J, with 10 bases between.

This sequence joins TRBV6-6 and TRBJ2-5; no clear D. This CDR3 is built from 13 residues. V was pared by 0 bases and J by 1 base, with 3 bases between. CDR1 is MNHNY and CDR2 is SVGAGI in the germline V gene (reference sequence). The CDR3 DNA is TGTGCCAGCAGTTACTCGACCCAAGAGACCCAGTACTTC. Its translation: CASSYSTQETQYF.

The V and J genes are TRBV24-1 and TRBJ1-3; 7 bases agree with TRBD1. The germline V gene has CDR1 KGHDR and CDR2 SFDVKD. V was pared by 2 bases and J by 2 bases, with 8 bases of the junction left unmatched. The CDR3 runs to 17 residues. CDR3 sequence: CATSDCGDSYTGNTIYF. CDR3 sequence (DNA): TGTGCCACCAGTGATTGCGGGGACAGTTATACTGGAAACACCATATATTTT.

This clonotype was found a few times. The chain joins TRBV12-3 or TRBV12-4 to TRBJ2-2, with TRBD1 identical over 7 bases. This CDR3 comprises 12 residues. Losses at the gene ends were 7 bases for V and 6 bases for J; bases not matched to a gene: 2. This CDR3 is CASTDRAGELFF. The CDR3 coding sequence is TGTGCCAGCACTGACAGGGCCGGGGAGCTGTTTTTT.

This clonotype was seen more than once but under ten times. The CDR3 coding sequence is TGTGCCAGCAGCGTAGGTAGGGGAGACACATTGAGAGTAGAGACCCAGTACTTC. Its protein product is CASSVGRGDTLRVETQYF. The chain uses TRBV9 and TRBJ2-5; D is possibly TRBD1 or TRBD2 (5 bases each). Germline assignment: CDR1 SGDLS and CDR2 YYNGEE. V was pared by 0 bases and J by 4 bases, with 22 bases between. The CDR3 extends over 18 amino acids.

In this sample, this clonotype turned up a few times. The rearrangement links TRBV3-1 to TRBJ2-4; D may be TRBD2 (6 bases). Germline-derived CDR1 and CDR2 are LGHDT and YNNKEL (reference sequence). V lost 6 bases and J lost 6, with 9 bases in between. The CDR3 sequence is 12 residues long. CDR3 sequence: CASSDGGNIQYF. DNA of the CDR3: TGTGCCAGCAGTGACGGGGGAAACATTCAGTACTTC.

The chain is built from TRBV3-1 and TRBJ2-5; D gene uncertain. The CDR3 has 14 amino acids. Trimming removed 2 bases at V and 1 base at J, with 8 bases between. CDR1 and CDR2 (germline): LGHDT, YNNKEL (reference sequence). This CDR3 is CASSQLGRQETQYF. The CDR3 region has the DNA TGTGCCAGCAGCCAACTCGGCCGCCAAGAGACCCAGTACTTC.